Listed below are T cell receptor beta chains from one sample, sequenced in a study of T cell responses to AZD1222 COVID-19 vaccine. Using immunoSEQ multiplex PCR, the repertoire was profiled, and TCRdb retains in-frame clones only, with some absent. The repertoire consists of some 150,000 clones, with more than 85% occurring once and the leading ten covering 1.5% to 2%. This specimen consisted of peripheral blood, obtained on day 0 of AZD1222 vaccination. Receptors originate from an adult in good health. Both conserved end residues are part of each CDR3. The D gene is left open where the match is weak. Clone size is given for some rows only: seen once, a few or many times, or a class if the clone is expanded.

CDR3 length	clone size	V gene	D gene	J gene	CDR3 DNA	CDR3 protein
17	-	TRBV28	TRBD2	TRBJ2-3	TGTGCCAGCAGTTCAACCATTAGCGGGAGGGGCGCAGATACGCAGTATTTT	CASSSTISGRGADTQYF
17	-	TRBV2	-	TRBJ1-2	TGTGCCAGCAGTATAGTGGCCAGGCCACGAAAATCATATGGCTACACCTTC	CASSIVARPRKSYGYTF
16	-	TRBV4-3	-	TRBJ1-5	TGCGCCAGCAGCCAAGATCACAGTTATAGCAATCAGCCCCAGCATTTT	CASSQDHSYSNQPQHF
15	-	TRBV30	TRBD1	TRBJ1-4	TGTGCCTGGGGGGAAGACAGGGCCGCAAAAGGGATAATGTTTTTT	CAWGEDRAAKGIMFF
16	-	TRBV7-3	TRBD1	TRBJ2-1	TGTGCCAGCAGCCAGGGGGACGGTTTAGGGTTCGGTGAGCAGTTCTTC	CASSQGDGLGFGEQFF
16	-	TRBV9	-	TRBJ2-1	TGTGCCAGCAGTCTTTCTAGCGAACTCCCTATCCATGAGCAGTTCTTC	CASSLSSELPIHEQFF
22	once	TRBV2	TRBD1	TRBJ2-5	TGTGCCAGCCTCTCGGGAACAGGGCGACAGGGGGCAGAAGGTCTAGGCCAAGAGACCCAGTACTTC	CASLSGTGRQGAEGLGQETQYF
15	-	TRBV28	TRBD1	TRBJ2-6	TGTGCCAGCAGTCTAGGGGGCGCTGGGGCCAACGTCCTGACTTTC	CASSLGGAGANVLTF
15	-	TRBV30	-	TRBJ2-1	TGTGCCTGGGGGGGACTTGCGGGGCTACAACCCGAAAGTATCTTC	CAWGGLAGLQPESIF
15	few	TRBV4-2	-	TRBJ2-5	TGTGCCAGCAGCCAAGAGCGGCAGACCCAAGAGACCCAGTACTTC	CASSQERQTQETQYF
15	-	TRBV2	-	TRBJ1-2	TGTGCCAGCATCCCCGGGGCCTCTGGAGACTATGGCTACACCTTC	CASIPGASGDYGYTF
13	-	TRBV12-5	-	TRBJ2-7	TGTGCTAGTGGTTTGGGACAGTTGGACGAGCAGTACTTC	CASGLGQLDEQYF
16	-	TRBV5-4	TRBD1	TRBJ2-3	TGTGCCAGCACCCTGGGGCTACAGGGGGCCGGAGATACGCAGTATTTT	CASTLGLQGAGDTQYF
17	many	TRBV21-1	-	TRBJ2-7	TGTGCCAGCAGCAAAAGATGCCAAGGGTTAGACGCCTACGAGCAGTACTTC	CASSKRCQGLDAYEQYF
13	-	TRBV30	-	TRBJ1-5	TGTGCCTGGGGTGGGGGAAACCATCAGCCCCAGCATTTT	CAWGGGNHQPQHF
16	once	TRBV5-1	TRBD1	TRBJ2-7	TGCGCCAGCAGCGAGAGAGCTCCGGACAGGGGCGACGAGCAGTACTTC	CASSERAPDRGDEQYF
14	-	TRBV7-9	-	TRBJ1-6	TGTGCCAGCAGCTTAGACGGGTATAATTCACCCCTCCACTTT	CASSLDGYNSPLHF
16	-	TRBV27	-	TRBJ1-2	TGTGCCAGCAGTCTCGATAAACCCCAGGGCAACTATGGCTACACCTTC	CASSLDKPQGNYGYTF
16	-	TRBV4-2	-	TRBJ2-3	TGTGCCAGCAGCCCCAGGGCAGGGAGTTACCCAGATACGCAGTATTTT	CASSPRAGSYPDTQYF
17	-	TRBV7-3	-	TRBJ1-2	TGTGCCAGCAGCTTAATTCGTCGGGCGAGGGGTAACTATGGCTACACCTTC	CASSLIRRARGNYGYTF
14	-	TRBV18	TRBD1	TRBJ1-1	TGTGCCAGCTCACCACGACAGGGCCCCACTGAAGCTTTCTTT	CASSPRQGPTEAFF
17	-	TRBV5-6	TRBD1	TRBJ1-4	TGTGCCAGCAGCCTGGGACAGGGGGTATTTGGAAATGAAAAACTGTTTTTT	CASSLGQGVFGNEKLFF
16	few	TRBV7-6	TRBD2	TRBJ2-1	TGTGCCAGCAGCCTGGGGACTAGCGGGGGCTACAATGAGCAGTTCTTC	CASSLGTSGGYNEQFF
14	-	TRBV6-2/TRBV6-3	-	TRBJ1-5	TGTGCCAGCAGCCCCACGGGAGAAAATCAGCCCCAGCATTTT	CASSPTGENQPQHF
13	-	TRBV7-2	TRBD1	TRBJ1-1	TGTGCCAGCAGTTTCAATCAGGGGGAAGAAGCTTTCTTT	CASSFNQGEEAFF
11	-	TRBV20-1	-	TRBJ1-3	TGCAGTGGGGGCTCTGGAAACACCATATATTTT	CSGGSGNTIYF
15	-	TRBV7-9	-	TRBJ2-2	TGTGCCAGCAGGGAGGTGGCGGCGAACACCGGGGAGCTGTTTTTT	CASREVAANTGELFF
15	-	TRBV10-3	-	TRBJ1-6	TGTGCCATCAGTGAGCTTAGGGGCGGCAATTCACCCCTCCACTTT	CAISELRGGNSPLHF
13	-	TRBV30	-	TRBJ1-1	TGTGCCTGGAGTGTCGGCAGGGTGGCTGAAGCTTTCTTT	CAWSVGRVAEAFF
17	once	TRBV7-7	TRBD2	TRBJ2-2	TGTGCCAGCAGCTTAGTCGCCAGCGGGGTGGGACCTGGGGAGCTGTTTTTT	CASSLVASGVGPGELFF
15	-	TRBV28	-	TRBJ1-6	TGTGCCAGCAGTTTCGGCAGAGACTATAATTCACCCCTCCACTTT	CASSFGRDYNSPLHF
15	-	TRBV25-1	TRBD1	TRBJ1-5	TGTGCCAGCAGGCCGACAGGGGGCTATAATCAGCCCCAGCATTTT	CASRPTGGYNQPQHF
14	-	TRBV19	TRBD2	TRBJ2-1	TGTGCCAGTAGGCGGAGGGGACTAGCGGGGTCTCAGTTCTTC	CASRRRGLAGSQFF
16	-	TRBV5-5	-	TRBJ2-2	TGTGCCAGCAGCTTGAGATATCGGAACTATACCGGGGAGCTGTTTTTT	CASSLRYRNYTGELFF
17	once	TRBV4-1	-	TRBJ2-7	TGCGCCAGCAGCCTAGCGCCAACCGGGACCCAGGACTACGAGCAGTACTTC	CASSLAPTGTQDYEQYF
14	once	TRBV6-2/TRBV6-3	-	TRBJ1-5	TGTGCCAGCAGTTACGGGGCAGACTATCAGCCCCAGCATTTT	CASSYGADYQPQHF